These 4 T cell receptor beta chains originate from one sample sequenced in a study of blood T cell repertoires in COVID-19. Some clones are missing from TCRdb's copy, which holds only in-frame ones; the method was immunoSEQ multiplex PCR. The table includes 200,000 or so clones, approximately 84% detected once. Sequenced material: peripheral blood. The source of these receptors is a woman between 25 and 40 years old who had recovered from COVID-19.

CDR3 nucleotide sequence: TGTGCCAGCAGCCCGCGGGACAGTGAAGCTTTCTTT. This codes for CASSPRDSEAFF. The genes are TRBV11-2 and TRBJ1-1; TRBD1 aligns across 7 bases. The CDR3 has 12 amino acids. V gave up 5 bases and J gave up 7 bases; unmatched junction bases: 4. Germline CDR1 reads SGHAT; CDR2 reads FQNNGV.

The CDR3 spells CASSRDYGTDTQYF. Here the CDR3 DNA reads TGTGCCAGCAGCCGGGACTACGGCACAGATACGCAGTATTTT. The chain couples TRBV5-4 to TRBJ2-3; 7 bases are a match to TRBD2. Germline loops: CDR1 SGHNT, CDR2 YYREEE (reference sequence). J gave up 1 base and V 4 bases, and 3 bases lay outside the gene matches. The CDR3 sequence is 14 residues long.

In its sample, this clone was seen once. V usage is TRBV5-1 and J usage is TRBJ2-1; 7 bases agree with TRBD1. Germline CDR1 SGHRS, CDR2 YFSETQ. The CDR3 length is 16 residues. The trim removed 1 base at V and 7 bases at J, leaving 11 bases unmatched. CDR3 protein: CASSLTTGNARNEQFF. In nucleotides, the CDR3 is TGCGCCAGCAGCTTGACGACAGGGAACGCTCGGAATGAGCAGTTCTTC.

The gene calls are TRBV9 and TRBJ1-2; D might be TRBD1 (6 bases). This CDR3 has 15 residues. Germline values: CDR1 SGDLS, CDR2 YYNGEE. Between the trimmed V and J ends, which lost 0 bases and 2 bases, there was a span of 11 bases. CDR3 sequence: CASSVEAGDNYGYTF. The CDR3 DNA follows: TGTGCCAGCAGCGTAGAGGCAGGGGACAACTATGGCTACACCTTC.